The rows below give T cell receptor beta chains drawn from one sample of a study of regulatory T cells in long-lasting Graves disease. A single record per CDR3 protein comes from TCRdb applying MiXCR to the multiplex PCR reads. The profile shows fewer than 400,000 distinct CDR3 sequences, roughly a fifth of them singletons. The sample consisted of peripheral blood mononuclear cells (PBMCs), taken when the disease was refractory, from a patient treated with antithyroid drugs. Every receptor here comes from a female donor with Graves disease. Each CDR3 is given without its conserved first and last residue. For some rows the clone size is stated as once, few or many, or as a class when expanded; others skip it.

J | size | V | CDR3
TRBJ1-2 | many | TRBV7-2 | ASSLAGGYGYT
TRBJ1-2 | . | TRBV7-2 | ASSLAHRVGDYGYT
TRBJ2-7 | many | TRBV11-2 | ASSPVLAGVYEQY
TRBJ2-7 | few | TRBV19 | ASSIVLSFYEQY
TRBJ2-5 | . | TRBV12-3/TRBV12-4 | ASSLGQPGLVSETQY
TRBJ1-1 | many | TRBV7-2 | ASSPRQGATNTEAF
TRBJ1-2 | many | TRBV15 | ATSRDRENYGYT
TRBJ2-7 | . | TRBV7-2 | ASSPTGGVGEQY
TRBJ2-1 | . | TRBV28 | ASSLWGGLAGDNEQF
TRBJ2-1 | many | TRBV6-9 | ASSLGLGSGRNNEQF
TRBJ2-2 | few | TRBV6-2/TRBV6-3 | ASSYFRAGGAGELF
TRBJ2-7 | few | TRBV30 | AWRSGATYEQY
TRBJ2-6 | few | TRBV19 | ASSIGGSSSGANVLT
TRBJ1-4 | . | TRBV14 | ANSRGRSWNEKLF
TRBJ2-1 | few | TRBV11-2 | ASRIAGGNEQF
TRBJ2-7 | many | TRBV27 | ASRFAGTSEQY
TRBJ1-1 | . | TRBV6-1 | ASSAWEMNTEAF
TRBJ1-2 | . | TRBV5-1 | ASSPEGGVGYGYT
TRBJ1-3 | few | TRBV18 | ASSPDLSGNTIY